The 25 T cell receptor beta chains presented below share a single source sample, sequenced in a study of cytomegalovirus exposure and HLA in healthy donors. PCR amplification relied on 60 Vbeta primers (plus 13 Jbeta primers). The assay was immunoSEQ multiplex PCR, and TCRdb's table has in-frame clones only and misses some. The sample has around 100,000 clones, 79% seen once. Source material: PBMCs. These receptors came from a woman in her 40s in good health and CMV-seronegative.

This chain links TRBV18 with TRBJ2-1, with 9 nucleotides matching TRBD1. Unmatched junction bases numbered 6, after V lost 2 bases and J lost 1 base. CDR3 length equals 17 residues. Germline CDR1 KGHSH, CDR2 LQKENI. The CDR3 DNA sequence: TGTGCCAGCTCACCAACAGGGACAGGGTTGTCCTACAATGAGCAGTTCTTC. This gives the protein CASSPTGTGLSYNEQFF.

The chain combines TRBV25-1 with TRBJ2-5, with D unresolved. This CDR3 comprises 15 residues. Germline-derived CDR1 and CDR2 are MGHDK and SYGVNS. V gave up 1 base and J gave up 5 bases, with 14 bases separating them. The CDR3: CASSESHRVWETQYF. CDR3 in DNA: TGTGCCAGCAGTGAATCTCACAGAGTTTGGGAGACCCAGTACTTC.

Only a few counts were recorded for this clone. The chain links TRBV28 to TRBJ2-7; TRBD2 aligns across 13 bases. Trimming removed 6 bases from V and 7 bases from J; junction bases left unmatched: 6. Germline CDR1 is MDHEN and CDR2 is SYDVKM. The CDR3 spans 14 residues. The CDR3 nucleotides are TGTGCCAGCAGGCGACTAGCGGGAGGAGGGGAGCAGTACTTC. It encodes CASRRLAGGGEQYF. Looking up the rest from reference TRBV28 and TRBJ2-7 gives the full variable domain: DVKVTQSSRYLVKRTGEKVFLECVQDMDHENMFWYRQDPGLGLRLIYFSYDVKMKEKGDIPEGYSVSREKKERFSLILESASTNQTSMYLCASRRLAGGGEQYFGPGTRLTVT.

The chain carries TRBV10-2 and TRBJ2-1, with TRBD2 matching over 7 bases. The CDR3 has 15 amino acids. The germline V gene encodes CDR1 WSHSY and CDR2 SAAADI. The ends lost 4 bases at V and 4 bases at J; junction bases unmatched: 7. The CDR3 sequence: CASSVGGGGYNEQFF. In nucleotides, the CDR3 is TGCGCCAGCAGTGTGGGTGGGGGGGGGTACAATGAGCAGTTCTTC.

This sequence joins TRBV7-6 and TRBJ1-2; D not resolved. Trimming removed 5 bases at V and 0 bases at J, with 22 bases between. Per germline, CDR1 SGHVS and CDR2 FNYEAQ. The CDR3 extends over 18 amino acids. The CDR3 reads CASSAYPAGGVSNYGYTF. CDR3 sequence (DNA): TGTGCCAGCAGCGCCTACCCCGCAGGAGGAGTATCTAACTATGGCTACACCTTC.

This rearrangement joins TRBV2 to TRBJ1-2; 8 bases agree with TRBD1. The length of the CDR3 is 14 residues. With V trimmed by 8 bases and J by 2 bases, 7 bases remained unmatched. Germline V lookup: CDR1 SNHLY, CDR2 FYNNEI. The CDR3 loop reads CASEGQVTNYGYTF. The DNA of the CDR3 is TGTGCCAGCGAGGGACAGGTTACCAACTATGGCTACACCTTC.

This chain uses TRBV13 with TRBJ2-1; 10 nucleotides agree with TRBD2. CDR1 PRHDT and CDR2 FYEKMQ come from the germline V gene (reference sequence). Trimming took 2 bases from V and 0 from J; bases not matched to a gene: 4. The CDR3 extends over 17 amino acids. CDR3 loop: CASSLLAGDVSYNEQFF. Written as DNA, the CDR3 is TGTGCCAGCAGCTTACTAGCGGGGGATGTCTCCTACAATGAGCAGTTCTTC.

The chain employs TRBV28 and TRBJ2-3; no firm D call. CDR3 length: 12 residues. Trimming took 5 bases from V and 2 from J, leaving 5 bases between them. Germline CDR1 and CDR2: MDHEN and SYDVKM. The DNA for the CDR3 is TGTGCCAGCAGTCAGGTCACAGATACGCAGTATTTT. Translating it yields CASSQVTDTQYF.

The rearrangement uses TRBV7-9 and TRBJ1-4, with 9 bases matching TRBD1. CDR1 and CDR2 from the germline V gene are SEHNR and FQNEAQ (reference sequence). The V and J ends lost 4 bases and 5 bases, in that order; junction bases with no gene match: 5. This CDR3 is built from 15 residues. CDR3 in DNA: TGTGCCAGCAGCTCGGGCGGGACAGGGAATGAAAAACTGTTTTTT. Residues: CASSSGGTGNEKLFF.

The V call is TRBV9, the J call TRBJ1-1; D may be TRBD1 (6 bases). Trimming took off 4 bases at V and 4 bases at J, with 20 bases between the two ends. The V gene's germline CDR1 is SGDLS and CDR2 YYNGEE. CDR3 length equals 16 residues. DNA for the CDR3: TGTGCCAGCAGCACCCAAGGGACATCCTTAGGCACTGAAGCTTTCTTT. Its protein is CASSTQGTSLGTEAFF.

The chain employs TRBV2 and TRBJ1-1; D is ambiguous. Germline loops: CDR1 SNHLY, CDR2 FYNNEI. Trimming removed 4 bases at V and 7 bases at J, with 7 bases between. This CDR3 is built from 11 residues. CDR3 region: CASSGSSEAFF. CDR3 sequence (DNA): TGTGCCAGCAGTGGTAGCAGTGAAGCTTTCTTT.

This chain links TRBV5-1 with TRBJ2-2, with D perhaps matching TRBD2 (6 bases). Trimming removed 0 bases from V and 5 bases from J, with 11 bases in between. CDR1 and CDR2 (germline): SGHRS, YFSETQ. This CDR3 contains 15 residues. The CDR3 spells CASSLAGAGTGELFF. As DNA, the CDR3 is TGCGCCAGCAGCTTGGCGGGAGCAGGAACCGGGGAGCTGTTTTTT.

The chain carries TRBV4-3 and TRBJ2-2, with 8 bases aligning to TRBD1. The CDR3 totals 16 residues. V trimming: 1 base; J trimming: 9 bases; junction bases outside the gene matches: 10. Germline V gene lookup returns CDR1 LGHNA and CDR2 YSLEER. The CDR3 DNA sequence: TGCGCCAGCAGCCAAGGGATGAGGACAGGGTCCCGGGAGCTGTTTTTT. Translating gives CASSQGMRTGSRELFF.

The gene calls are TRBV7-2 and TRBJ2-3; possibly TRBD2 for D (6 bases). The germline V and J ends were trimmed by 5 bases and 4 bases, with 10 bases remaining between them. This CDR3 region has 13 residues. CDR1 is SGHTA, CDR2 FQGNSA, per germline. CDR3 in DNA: TGTGCCAGCAGCCCCCCGGGGGCAGATACGCAGTATTTT. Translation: CASSPPGADTQYF.

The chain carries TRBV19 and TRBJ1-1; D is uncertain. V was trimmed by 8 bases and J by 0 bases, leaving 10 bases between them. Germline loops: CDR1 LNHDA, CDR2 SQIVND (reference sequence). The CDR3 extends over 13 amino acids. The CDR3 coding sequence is TGTGCCAGTTCCGCCCGCGTGAACACTGAAGCTTTCTTT. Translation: CASSARVNTEAFF.

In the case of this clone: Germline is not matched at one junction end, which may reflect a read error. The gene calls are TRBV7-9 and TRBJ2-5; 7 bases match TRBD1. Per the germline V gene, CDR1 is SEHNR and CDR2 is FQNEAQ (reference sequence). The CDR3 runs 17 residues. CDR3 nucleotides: TGTTCCAGCAGCTTCTCCCCGGCGCCGGGACAGCAAGAGGCCCAGTACTTC. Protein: CSSSFSPAPGQQEAQYF.

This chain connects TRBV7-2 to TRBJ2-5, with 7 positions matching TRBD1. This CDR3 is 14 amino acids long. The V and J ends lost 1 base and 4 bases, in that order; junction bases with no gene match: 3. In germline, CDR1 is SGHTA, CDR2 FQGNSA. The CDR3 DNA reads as TGTGCCAGCAGCTTAGGGACAGGTGGAGAGACCCAGTACTTC. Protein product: CASSLGTGGETQYF.

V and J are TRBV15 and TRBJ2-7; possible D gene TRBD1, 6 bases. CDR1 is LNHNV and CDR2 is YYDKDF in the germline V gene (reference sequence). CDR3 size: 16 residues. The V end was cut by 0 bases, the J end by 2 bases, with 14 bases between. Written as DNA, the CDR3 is TGTGCCACCAGCAGAGATCTTGCTACAGGGCCCTACGAGCAGTACTTC. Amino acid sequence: CATSRDLATGPYEQYF. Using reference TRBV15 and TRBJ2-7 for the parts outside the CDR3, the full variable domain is DAMVIQNPRYQVTQFGKPVTLSCSQTLNHNVMYWYQQKSSQAPKLLFHYYDKDFNNEADTPDNFQSRRPNTSFCFLDIRSPGLGDTAMYLCATSRDLATGPYEQYFGPGTRLTVT.

CDR3 protein: CASSLDRRSRETQYF. For the CDR3, the DNA is TGTGCCAGCAGCTTAGATAGACGCTCGCGGGAGACCCAGTACTTC. The chain joins TRBV7-2 to TRBJ2-5; no firm D call. Trimming left V 1 base short and J 5 bases short, with 14 bases between. This CDR3 contains 15 residues. Germline V CDR1 and CDR2: SGHTA, FQGNSA.

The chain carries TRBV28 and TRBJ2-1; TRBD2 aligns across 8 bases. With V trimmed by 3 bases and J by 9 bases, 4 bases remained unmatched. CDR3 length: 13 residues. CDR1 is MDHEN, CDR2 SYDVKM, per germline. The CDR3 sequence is CASSFWGLGEQFF. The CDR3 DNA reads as TGTGCCAGCAGTTTTTGGGGACTAGGTGAGCAGTTCTTC.

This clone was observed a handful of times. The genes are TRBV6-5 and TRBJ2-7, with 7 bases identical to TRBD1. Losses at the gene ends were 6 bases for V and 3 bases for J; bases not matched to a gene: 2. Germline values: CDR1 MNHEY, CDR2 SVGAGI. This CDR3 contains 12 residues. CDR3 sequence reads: CASRGQYYEQYF. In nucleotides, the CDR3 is TGTGCCAGCAGGGGACAGTACTACGAGCAGTACTTC.

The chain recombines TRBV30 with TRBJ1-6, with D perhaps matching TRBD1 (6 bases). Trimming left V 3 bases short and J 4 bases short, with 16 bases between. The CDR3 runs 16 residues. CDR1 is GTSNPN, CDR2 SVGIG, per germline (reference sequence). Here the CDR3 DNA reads TGTGCCTGGAGCGACCTCCCGGGACAATATAATTCACCCCTCCACTTT. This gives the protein CAWSDLPGQYNSPLHF.

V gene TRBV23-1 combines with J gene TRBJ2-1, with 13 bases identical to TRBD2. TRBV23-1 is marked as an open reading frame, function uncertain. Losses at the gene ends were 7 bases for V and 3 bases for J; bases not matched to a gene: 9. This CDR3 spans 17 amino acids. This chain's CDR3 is CASNHPGTSGDYNEQFF. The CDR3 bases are TGCGCCAGCAATCATCCCGGGACTAGCGGGGACTACAATGAGCAGTTCTTC.

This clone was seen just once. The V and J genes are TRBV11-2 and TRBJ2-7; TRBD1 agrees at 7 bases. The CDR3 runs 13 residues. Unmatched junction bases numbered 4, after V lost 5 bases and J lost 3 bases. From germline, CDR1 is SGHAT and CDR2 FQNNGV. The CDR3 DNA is TGTGCCAGCAGCCCGACAGGGTTCTACGAGCAGTACTTC. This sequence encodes CASSPTGFYEQYF.

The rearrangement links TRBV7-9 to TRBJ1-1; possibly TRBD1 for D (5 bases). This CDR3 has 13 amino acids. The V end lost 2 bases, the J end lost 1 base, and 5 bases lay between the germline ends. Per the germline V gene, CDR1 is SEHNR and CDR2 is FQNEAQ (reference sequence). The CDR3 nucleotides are TGTGCCAGCAGCTTAACAGGGAACACTGAAGCTTTCTTT. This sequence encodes CASSLTGNTEAFF.